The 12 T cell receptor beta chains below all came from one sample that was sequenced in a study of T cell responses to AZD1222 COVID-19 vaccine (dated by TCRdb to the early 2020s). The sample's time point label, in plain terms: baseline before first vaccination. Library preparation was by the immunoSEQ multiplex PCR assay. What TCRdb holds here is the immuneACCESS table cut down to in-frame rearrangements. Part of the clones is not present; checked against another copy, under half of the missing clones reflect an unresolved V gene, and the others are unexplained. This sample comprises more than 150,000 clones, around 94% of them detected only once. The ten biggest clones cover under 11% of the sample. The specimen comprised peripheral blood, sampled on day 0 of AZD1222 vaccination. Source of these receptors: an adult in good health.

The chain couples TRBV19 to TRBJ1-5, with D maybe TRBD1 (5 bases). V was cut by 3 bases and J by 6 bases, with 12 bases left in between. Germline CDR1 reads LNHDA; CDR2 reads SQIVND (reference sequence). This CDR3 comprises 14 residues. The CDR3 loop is CASSIAGLGQPQHF. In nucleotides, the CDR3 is TGTGCCAGTAGTATTGCGGGGCTGGGTCAGCCCCAGCATTTT.

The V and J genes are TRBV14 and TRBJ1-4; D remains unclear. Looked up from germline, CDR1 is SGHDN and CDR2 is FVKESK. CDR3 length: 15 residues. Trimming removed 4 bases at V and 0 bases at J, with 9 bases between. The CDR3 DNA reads TGTGCCAGCAGCCCCCGAACGGCAACTAATGAAAAACTGTTTTTT. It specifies CASSPRTATNEKLFF.

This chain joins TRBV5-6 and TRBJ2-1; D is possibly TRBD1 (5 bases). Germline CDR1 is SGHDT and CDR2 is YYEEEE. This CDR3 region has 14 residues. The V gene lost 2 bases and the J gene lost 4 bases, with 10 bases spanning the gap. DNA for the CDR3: TGTGCCAGCAGCTTCAAGACAGCTTACAATGAGCAGTTCTTC. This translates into CASSFKTAYNEQFF. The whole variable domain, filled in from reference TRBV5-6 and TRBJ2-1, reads DAGVTQSPTHLIKTRGQQVTLRCSPKSGHDTVSWYQQALGQGPQFIFQYYEEEERQRGNFPDRFSGHQFPNYSSELNVNALLLGDSALYLCASSFKTAYNEQFFGPGTRLTVL.

The CDR3: CASSAYRGNEQFF. CDR3 nucleotide sequence: TGTGCCAGCAGTGCGTACAGGGGAAATGAGCAGTTCTTC. The chain uses TRBV28 and TRBJ2-1; the match to TRBD1 covers 7 bases. The CDR3 contains 13 residues. Per germline, CDR1 MDHEN and CDR2 SYDVKM. The J segment lost 7 bases and the V segment lost 5 bases, leaving 5 bases of the junction unmatched.

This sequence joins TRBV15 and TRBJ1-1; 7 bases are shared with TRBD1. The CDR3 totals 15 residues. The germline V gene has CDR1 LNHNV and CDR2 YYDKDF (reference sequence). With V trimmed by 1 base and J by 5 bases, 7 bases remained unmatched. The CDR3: CATSRATTGRTEAFF. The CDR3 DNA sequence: TGTGCCACCAGCAGAGCTACGACAGGGCGGACTGAAGCTTTCTTT.

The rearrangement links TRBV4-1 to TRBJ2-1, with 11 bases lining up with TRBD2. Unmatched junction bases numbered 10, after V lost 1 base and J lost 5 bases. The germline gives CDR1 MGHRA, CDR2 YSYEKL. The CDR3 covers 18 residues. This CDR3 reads CASSQGPRLAGNHNEQFF. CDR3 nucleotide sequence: TGCGCCAGCAGCCAAGGCCCCAGACTAGCGGGAAACCACAATGAGCAGTTCTTC.

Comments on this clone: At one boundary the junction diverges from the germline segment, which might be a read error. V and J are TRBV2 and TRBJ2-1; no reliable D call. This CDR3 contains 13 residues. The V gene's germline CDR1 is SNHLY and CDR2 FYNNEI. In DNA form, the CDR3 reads TGTGCCAGCAGTGGTTCTCGCTACGATGAGCAGTTCTTC. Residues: CASSGSRYDEQFF.

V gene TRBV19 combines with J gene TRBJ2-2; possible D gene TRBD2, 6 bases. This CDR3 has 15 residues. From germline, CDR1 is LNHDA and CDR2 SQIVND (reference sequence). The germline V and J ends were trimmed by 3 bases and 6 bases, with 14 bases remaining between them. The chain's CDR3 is CASSIGGKGAGELFF. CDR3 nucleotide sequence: TGTGCCAGTAGTATTGGAGGGAAAGGGGCCGGGGAGCTGTTTTTT.

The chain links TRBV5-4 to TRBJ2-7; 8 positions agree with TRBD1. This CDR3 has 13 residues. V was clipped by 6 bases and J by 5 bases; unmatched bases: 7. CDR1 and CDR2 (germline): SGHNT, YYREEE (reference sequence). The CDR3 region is CASTHRGENEQYF. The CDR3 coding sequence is TGTGCCAGCACCCACAGGGGGGAAAACGAGCAGTACTTC.

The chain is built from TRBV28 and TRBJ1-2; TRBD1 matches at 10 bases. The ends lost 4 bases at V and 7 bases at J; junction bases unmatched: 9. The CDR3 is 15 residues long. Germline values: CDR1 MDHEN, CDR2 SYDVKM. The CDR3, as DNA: TGTGCCAGCAGTTCCCCTCCGGGACAGGGGTCTGGCTACACCTTC. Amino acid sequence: CASSSPPGQGSGYTF.

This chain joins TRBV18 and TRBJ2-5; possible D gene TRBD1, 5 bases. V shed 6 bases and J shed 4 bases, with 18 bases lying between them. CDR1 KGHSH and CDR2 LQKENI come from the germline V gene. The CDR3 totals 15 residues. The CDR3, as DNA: TGTGCCAGCTCTTCAGCATGGGGTAGGGGAGAGACCCAGTACTTC. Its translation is CASSSAWGRGETQYF.

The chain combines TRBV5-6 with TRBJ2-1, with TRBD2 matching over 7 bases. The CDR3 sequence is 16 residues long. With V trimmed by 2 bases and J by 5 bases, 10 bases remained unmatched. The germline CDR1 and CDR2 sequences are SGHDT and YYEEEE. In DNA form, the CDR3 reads TGTGCCAGCAGCTTATGGGGAGGGAGAGGGGACAATGAGCAGTTCTTC. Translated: CASSLWGGRGDNEQFF.